This T cell receptor (beta chain) stems from a study of blood T cell repertoires in COVID-19. Study at large: The United States, Italy and Spain provided the acute and convalescent COVID-19 samples.

Profiled with immunoSEQ multiplex PCR; TCRdb holds only in-frame clones, not every one. The table shows 120,000 to 150,000 clones, with roughly three quarters occurring only once. CDR1 is KGHSH, CDR2 LQKENI, per germline. V trimming: 3 bases; J trimming: 4 bases; junction bases outside the gene matches: 10. The length of the CDR3 is 16 residues. This clone showed up just once. The TCR sequence derives from a man in his 60s with acute or convalescent COVID-19. Source material: peripheral blood. The chain uses TRBV18 and TRBJ2-7, with 9 bases that match TRBD1. CDR3 coding DNA: TGTGCCAGCTCACCGCCAACAGGGGGCATAGGTTACGAGCAGTACTTC. Protein product: CASSPPTGGIGYEQYF.